This T cell receptor (beta chain) is drawn from a study of blood T cell repertoires in COVID-19. TCRdb's table, derived via immunoSEQ multiplex PCR, lists solely in-frame clones and lacks some. The sample shows about 20,000 clones, approximately 90% of them seen only once. Self-reported history from a screening survey and questionnaire set each donor's cohort. Between the trimmed V and J ends, which lost 1 base and 2 bases, there was a span of 11 bases. Germline V lookup: CDR1 SQVTM, CDR2 ANQGSEA. The CDR3 runs to 14 residues. The sequence was collected from a woman under 40 who had recovered from COVID-19. What was sequenced was PBMCs or T cells enriched from blood (not recorded which). J is TRBJ1-1 and V is TRBV29-1, with D tentatively TRBD1 (6 bases). CDR3 region: CSVEAGDANTEAFF. The CDR3 DNA follows: TGCAGCGTTGAAGCAGGGGACGCAAACACTGAAGCTTTCTTT.